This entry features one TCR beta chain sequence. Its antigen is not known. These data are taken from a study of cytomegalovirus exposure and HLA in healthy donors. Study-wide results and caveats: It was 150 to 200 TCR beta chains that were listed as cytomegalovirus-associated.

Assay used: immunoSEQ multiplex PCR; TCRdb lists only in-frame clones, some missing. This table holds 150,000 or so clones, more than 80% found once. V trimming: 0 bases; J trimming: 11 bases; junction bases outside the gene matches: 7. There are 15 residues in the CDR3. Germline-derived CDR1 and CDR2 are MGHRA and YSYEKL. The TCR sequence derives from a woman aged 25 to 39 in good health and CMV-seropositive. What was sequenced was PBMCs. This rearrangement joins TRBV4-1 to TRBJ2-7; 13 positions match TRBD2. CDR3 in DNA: TGCGCCAGCAGCCAAGATGGAACTAGCGGGAGGGCCAAGTACTTC. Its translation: CASSQDGTSGRAKYF.